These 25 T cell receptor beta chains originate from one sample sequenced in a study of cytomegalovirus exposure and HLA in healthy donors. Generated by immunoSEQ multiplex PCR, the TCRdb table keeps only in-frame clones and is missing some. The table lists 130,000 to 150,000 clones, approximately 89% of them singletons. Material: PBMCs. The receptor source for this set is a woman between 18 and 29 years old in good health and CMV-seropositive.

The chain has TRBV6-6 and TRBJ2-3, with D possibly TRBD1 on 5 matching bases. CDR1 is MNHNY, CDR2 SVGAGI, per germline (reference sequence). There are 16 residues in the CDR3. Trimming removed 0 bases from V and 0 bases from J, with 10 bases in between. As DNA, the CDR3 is TGTGCCAGCAGTTACTCGCCAGGGATGAGCACAGATACGCAGTATTTT. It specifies CASSYSPGMSTDTQYF.

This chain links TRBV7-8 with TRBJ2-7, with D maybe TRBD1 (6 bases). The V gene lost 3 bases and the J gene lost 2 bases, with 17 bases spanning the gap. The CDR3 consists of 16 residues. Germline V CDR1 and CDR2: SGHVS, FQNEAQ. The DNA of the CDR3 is TGTGCCAGCAGCTTTGGACAGCCCACGAATGCCTACGAGCAGTACTTC. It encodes CASSFGQPTNAYEQYF. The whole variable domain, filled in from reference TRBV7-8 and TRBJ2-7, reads GAGVSQSPRYKVAKRGQDVALRCDPISGHVSLFWYQQALGQGPEFLTYFQNEAQLDKSGLPSDRFFAERPEGSVSTLKIQRTQQEDSAVYLCASSFGQPTNAYEQYFGPGTRLTVT.

CDR3 protein: CASSPNRYGYTF. The DNA for the CDR3 is TGTGCCAGCAGTCCAAACCGCTACGGCTACACCTTC. The V and J genes are TRBV28 and TRBJ1-2, with D unclear. Per the germline V gene, CDR1 is MDHEN and CDR2 is SYDVKM. V was cut by 5 bases and J by 8 bases, with 12 bases left in between. CDR3 length: 12 residues.

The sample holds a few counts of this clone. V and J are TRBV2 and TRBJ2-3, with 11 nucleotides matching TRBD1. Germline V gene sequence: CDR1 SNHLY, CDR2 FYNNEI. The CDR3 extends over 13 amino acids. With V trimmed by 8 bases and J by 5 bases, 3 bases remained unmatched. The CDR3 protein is CASRDRGEDTQYF. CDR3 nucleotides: TGTGCCAGCCGGGACAGGGGGGAAGATACGCAGTATTTT.

CDR3 DNA: TGTGCCAGCAGCCACAGGGGGGGCACTGAAGCTTTCTTT. Its translation is CASSHRGGTEAFF. The rearrangement uses TRBV21-1 and TRBJ1-1; TRBD1 was called by the table and not checked on the DNA. TRBV21-1 constitutes a pseudogene. The length of the CDR3 is 13 residues.

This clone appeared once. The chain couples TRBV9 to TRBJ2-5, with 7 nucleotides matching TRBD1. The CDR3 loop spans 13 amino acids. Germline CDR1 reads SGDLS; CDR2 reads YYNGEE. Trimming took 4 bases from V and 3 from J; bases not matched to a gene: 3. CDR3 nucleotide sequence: TGTGCCAGCAGCTCGACAGGGAAAGAGACCCAGTACTTC. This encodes CASSSTGKETQYF.

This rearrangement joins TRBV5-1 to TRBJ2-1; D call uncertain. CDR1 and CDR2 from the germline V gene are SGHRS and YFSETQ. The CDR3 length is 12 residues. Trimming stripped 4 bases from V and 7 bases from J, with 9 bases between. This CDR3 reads CASSLNRNEQFF. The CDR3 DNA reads TGCGCCAGCAGCCTAAACAGAAATGAGCAGTTCTTC.

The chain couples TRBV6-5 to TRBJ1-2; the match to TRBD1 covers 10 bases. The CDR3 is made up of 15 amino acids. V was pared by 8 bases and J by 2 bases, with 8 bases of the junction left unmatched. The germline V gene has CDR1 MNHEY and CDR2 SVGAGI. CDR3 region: CASRDRGGENYGYTF. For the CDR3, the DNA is TGTGCCAGCCGGGACAGGGGTGGGGAAAACTATGGCTACACCTTC.

Here the CDR3 DNA reads TGTGCCAGCAGCTTGGGATCGACAGGACTTACTGAAGCTTTCTTT. Its translation is CASSLGSTGLTEAFF. The chain employs TRBV7-8 and TRBJ1-1; possible D gene TRBD1, 6 bases. The V and J ends lost 3 bases and 5 bases respectively, with 16 bases between them. Germline lookup yields CDR1 SGHVS and CDR2 FQNEAQ. The CDR3 contains 15 residues.

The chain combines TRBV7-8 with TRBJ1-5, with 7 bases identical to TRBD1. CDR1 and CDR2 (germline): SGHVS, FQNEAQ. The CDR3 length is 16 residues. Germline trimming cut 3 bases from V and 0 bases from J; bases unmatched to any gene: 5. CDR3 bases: TGTGCCAGCAGCTTGGGGCAGGGGGATAGCAATCAGCCCCAGCATTTT. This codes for CASSLGQGDSNQPQHF.

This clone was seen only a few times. CDR3 DNA: TGTGCCAGCCGCCGGGGGGGCCATGAGAGCGGGGAGCTGTTTTTT. It yields the protein CASRRGGHESGELFF. The V and J genes are TRBV6-5 and TRBJ2-2; TRBD2 agrees at 8 bases. CDR1 and CDR2 from the germline V gene are MNHEY and SVGAGI. V dropped 8 bases and J dropped 7; count of bases not matched to a gene: 12. The CDR3 is made up of 15 amino acids.

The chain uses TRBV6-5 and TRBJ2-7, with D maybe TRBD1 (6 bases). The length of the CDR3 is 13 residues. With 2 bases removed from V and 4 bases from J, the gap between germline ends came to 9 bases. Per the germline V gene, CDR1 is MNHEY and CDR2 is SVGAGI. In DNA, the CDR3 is TGTGCCAGCAGTTACGGACAGCCTTACGAGCAGTACTTC. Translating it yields CASSYGQPYEQYF.

As DNA, the CDR3 is TGTGCCAGCAGGCCTCGGGGACAGTCTAATGAAAAACTGTTTTTT. Translated, it gives CASRPRGQSNEKLFF. The V gene is TRBV7-8, the J gene TRBJ1-4, with 7 positions matching TRBD1. The V gene's germline CDR1 is SGHVS and CDR2 FQNEAQ. The CDR3 is 15 residues long. The trim removed 6 bases at V and 3 bases at J, leaving 7 bases unmatched. Complete variable domain (other parts from reference TRBV7-8 and TRBJ1-4): GAGVSQSPRYKVAKRGQDVALRCDPISGHVSLFWYQQALGQGPEFLTYFQNEAQLDKSGLPSDRFFAERPEGSVSTLKIQRTQQEDSAVYLCASRPRGQSNEKLFFGSGTQLSVL.

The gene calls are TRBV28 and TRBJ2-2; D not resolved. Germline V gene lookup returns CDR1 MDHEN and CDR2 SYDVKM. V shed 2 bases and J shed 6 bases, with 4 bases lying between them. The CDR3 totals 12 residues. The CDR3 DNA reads TGTGCCAGCAGTTTACTCTCCGGGGAGCTGTTTTTT. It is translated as CASSLLSGELFF.

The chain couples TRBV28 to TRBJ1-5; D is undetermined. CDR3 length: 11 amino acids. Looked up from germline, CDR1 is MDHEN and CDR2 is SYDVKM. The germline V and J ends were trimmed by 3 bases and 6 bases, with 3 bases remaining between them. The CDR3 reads CASSLRQPQHF. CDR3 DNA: TGTGCCAGCAGTTTGCGTCAGCCCCAGCATTTT.

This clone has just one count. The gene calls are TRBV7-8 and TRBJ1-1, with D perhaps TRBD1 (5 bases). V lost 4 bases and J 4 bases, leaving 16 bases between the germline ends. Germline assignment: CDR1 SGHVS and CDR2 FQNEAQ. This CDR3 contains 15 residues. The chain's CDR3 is CASSSSSAGGTEAFF. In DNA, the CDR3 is TGTGCCAGCAGCTCCTCCTCTGCGGGGGGCACTGAAGCTTTCTTT.

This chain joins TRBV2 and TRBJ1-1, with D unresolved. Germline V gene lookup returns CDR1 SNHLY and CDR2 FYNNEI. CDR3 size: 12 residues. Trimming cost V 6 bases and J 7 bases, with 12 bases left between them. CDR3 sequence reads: CASRDDTDEAFF. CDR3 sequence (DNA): TGTGCCAGCAGAGATGACACGGATGAAGCTTTCTTT.

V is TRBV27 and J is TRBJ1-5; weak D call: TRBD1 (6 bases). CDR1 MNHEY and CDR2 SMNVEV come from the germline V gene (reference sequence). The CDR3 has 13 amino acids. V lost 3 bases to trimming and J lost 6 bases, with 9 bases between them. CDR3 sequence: CASSFGGAQPQHF. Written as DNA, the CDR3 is TGTGCCAGCAGTTTCGGGGGGGCTCAGCCCCAGCATTTT.

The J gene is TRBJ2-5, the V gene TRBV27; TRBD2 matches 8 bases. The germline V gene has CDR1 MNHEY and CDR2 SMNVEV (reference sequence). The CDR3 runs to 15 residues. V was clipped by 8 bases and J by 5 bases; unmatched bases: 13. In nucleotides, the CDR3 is TGTGCCAGCGGTCTCCTCCGGGGGGGTCCGGAGACCCAGTACTTC. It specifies CASGLLRGGPETQYF.

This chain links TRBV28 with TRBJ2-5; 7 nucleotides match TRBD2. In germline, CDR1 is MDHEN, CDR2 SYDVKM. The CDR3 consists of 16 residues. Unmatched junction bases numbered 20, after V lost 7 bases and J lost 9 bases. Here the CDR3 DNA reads TGTGCCAGCACTAGTTCCGGTTTGCGGCTTCGGGGGGCCCAGTACTTC. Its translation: CASTSSGLRLRGAQYF.

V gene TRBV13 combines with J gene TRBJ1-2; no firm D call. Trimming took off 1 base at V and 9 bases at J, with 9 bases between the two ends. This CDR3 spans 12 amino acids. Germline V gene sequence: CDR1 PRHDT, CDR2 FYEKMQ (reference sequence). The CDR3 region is CASSLAQVRYTF. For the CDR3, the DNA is TGTGCCAGCAGCTTAGCCCAGGTTCGCTACACCTTC.

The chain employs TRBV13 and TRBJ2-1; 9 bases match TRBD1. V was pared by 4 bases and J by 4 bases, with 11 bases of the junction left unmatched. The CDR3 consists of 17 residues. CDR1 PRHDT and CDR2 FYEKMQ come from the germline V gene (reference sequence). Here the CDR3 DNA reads TGTGCCAGCAGCTCCACCCCACAGGGGGCGGTTTACAATGAGCAGTTCTTC. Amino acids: CASSSTPQGAVYNEQFF.

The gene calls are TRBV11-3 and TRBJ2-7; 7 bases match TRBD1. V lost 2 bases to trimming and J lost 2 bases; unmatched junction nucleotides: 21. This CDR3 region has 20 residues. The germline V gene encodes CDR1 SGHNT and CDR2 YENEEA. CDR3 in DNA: TGTGCCAGCAGCTTAACTCGTCACGGGTCTCGGACAGGCGAGACCTACGAGCAGTACTTC. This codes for CASSLTRHGSRTGETYEQYF.

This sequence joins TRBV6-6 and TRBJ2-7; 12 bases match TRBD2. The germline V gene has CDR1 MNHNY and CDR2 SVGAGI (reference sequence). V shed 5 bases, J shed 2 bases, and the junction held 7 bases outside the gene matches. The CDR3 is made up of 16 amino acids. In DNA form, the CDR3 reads TGTGCCAGCAGTAGCAACGGACTAGCGGGGACCTACGAGCAGTACTTC. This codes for CASSSNGLAGTYEQYF.

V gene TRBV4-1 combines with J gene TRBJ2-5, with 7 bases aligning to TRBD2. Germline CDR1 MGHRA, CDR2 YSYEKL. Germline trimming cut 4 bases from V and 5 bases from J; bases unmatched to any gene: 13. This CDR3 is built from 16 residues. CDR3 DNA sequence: TGCGCCAGCAGCCCACTCCGACTAGCAGGCGGCGAGACCCAGTACTTC. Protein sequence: CASSPLRLAGGETQYF.